Below are 27 T cell receptor beta chains sequenced from a single sample in a study of blood T cell repertoires in COVID-19. The repertoire was sequenced with immunoSEQ multiplex PCR; TCRdb's copy has only in-frame clones and lacks some. The table has roughly 200,000 clones, around three quarters seen once; the top ten hold approximately 6.2%. Sequencing was carried out using peripheral blood. The receptors shown here come from a man between 65 and 80 years old with active or convalescent COVID-19.

The V and J genes are TRBV20-1 and TRBJ1-5; unclear D gene. V lost 3 bases and J 2 bases, leaving 5 bases between the germline ends. CDR1 and CDR2 (germline): DFQATT, SNEGSKA (reference sequence). The CDR3 is 12 amino acids. This CDR3 reads CSASGGNQPQHF. The CDR3 bases are TGCAGTGCTAGTGGCGGCAATCAGCCCCAGCATTTT.

The chain combines TRBV30 with TRBJ2-7, with D perhaps matching TRBD1 (6 bases). The V gene's germline CDR1 is GTSNPN and CDR2 SVGIG (reference sequence). The CDR3 is 15 amino acids. Deletions cut 3 bases from V and 4 bases from J, with 19 bases between. CDR3 in DNA: TGTGCCTGGAGCAGCCCGGGACAAAGTGTTTACGAGCAGTACTTC. This translates into CAWSSPGQSVYEQYF.

The V call is TRBV3-1 (or the pseudogene TRBV3-2), the J call TRBJ2-7; D is undetermined. The CDR3 covers 12 residues. Germline assignment: CDR1 LGHDT and CDR2 YNNKEL (reference sequence). The V end was cut by 3 bases, the J end by 8 bases, with 11 bases between. Here the CDR3 reads CASSQGDWKQYF. DNA of the CDR3: TGTGCCAGCAGCCAGGGTGACTGGAAGCAGTACTTC.

The V gene is TRBV5-1, the J gene TRBJ2-5, with a tentative D call TRBD2 (5 bases). The CDR3 runs to 16 residues. The germline V gene has CDR1 SGHRS and CDR2 YFSETQ. Trimming took 4 bases from V and 3 from J, leaving 19 bases between them. The CDR3 DNA is TGCGCCAGCAGCAACAGCCTCTCGGACGGGAAAGAGACCCAGTACTTC. Translated, it gives CASSNSLSDGKETQYF.

The chain combines TRBV19 with TRBJ2-7, with a possible D match to TRBD1 (5 bases). Germline V gene sequence: CDR1 LNHDA, CDR2 SQIVND (reference sequence). Deletions cut 3 bases from V and 1 base from J, with 13 bases between. The length of the CDR3 is 15 residues. The CDR3 sequence is CASSIKGQGSYEQYF. The CDR3 DNA sequence: TGTGCCAGTAGTATTAAAGGACAAGGGTCCTACGAGCAGTACTTC.

J is TRBJ1-5 and V is TRBV2; D uncertain. CDR3 size: 14 residues. Trimming took 4 bases from V and 3 from J, leaving 10 bases between them. The germline V gene has CDR1 SNHLY and CDR2 FYNNEI. Here the CDR3 DNA reads TGTGCCAGCAGTGGGCGACTTATCAATCAGCCCCAGCATTTT. Translation gives CASSGRLINQPQHF.

The chain employs TRBV7-8 and TRBJ1-6, with TRBD1 as a possible D gene (5 bases). CDR1 is SGHVS, CDR2 FQNEAQ, per germline. This CDR3 is built from 15 residues. V dropped 1 base and J dropped 7 bases, with 11 bases sitting between them. CDR3 in amino acids: CASSLGGQQNSPLHF. Here the CDR3 DNA reads TGTGCCAGCAGCTTAGGCGGACAACAAAATTCACCCCTCCACTTT. Drawing the rest from reference TRBV7-8 and TRBJ1-6, the complete variable domain is GAGVSQSPRYKVAKRGQDVALRCDPISGHVSLFWYQQALGQGPEFLTYFQNEAQLDKSGLPSDRFFAERPEGSVSTLKIQRTQQEDSAVYLCASSLGGQQNSPLHFGNGTRLTVT.

The chain has TRBV20-1 and TRBJ1-1; D is ambiguous. CDR3 length: 15 residues. The V gene's germline CDR1 is DFQATT and CDR2 SNEGSKA (reference sequence). V lost 3 bases and J lost 0, with 14 bases in between. CDR3 amino acids: CSASIGSHLNTEAFF. For the CDR3, the DNA is TGCAGTGCTAGTATTGGTTCACACCTGAACACTGAAGCTTTCTTT.

This clone has a single count. The chain carries TRBV19 and TRBJ2-3; possibly TRBD1 for D (6 bases). V was pared by 5 bases and J by 1 base, with 7 bases between. CDR1 and CDR2 from the germline V gene are LNHDA and SQIVND (reference sequence). This CDR3 has 13 amino acids. CDR3 nucleotides: TGTGCCAGTAGTCACAGGGGCACAGATACGCAGTATTTT. This sequence encodes CASSHRGTDTQYF.

This clone showed up just once. The chain has TRBV5-1 and TRBJ1-2, with TRBD1 matching over 8 bases. The CDR3 contains 14 residues. Germline trimming cut 4 bases from V and 4 bases from J; bases unmatched to any gene: 6. The germline CDR1 and CDR2 sequences are SGHRS and YFSETQ. The CDR3 reads CASSLPGGVYGYTF. DNA of the CDR3: TGCGCCAGCAGCCTCCCAGGGGGCGTCTATGGCTACACCTTC.

This chain uses TRBV11-2 with TRBJ1-1; maybe TRBD1 (5 bases). Germline V gene sequence: CDR1 SGHAT, CDR2 FQNNGV. This CDR3 comprises 17 residues. V gave up 0 bases and J gave up 5 bases, with 19 bases separating them. The CDR3 region has the DNA TGTGCCAGCAGCTTAGATGGCGGCGGGGGGTCGCCGACTGAAGCTTTCTTT. Translated: CASSLDGGGGSPTEAFF.

This chain links TRBV7-6 with TRBJ1-1; D is possibly TRBD1 (6 bases). The V end lost 2 bases, the J end lost 1 base, and 11 bases lay between the germline ends. Germline V gene sequence: CDR1 SGHVS, CDR2 FNYEAQ. The CDR3 runs 15 residues. The chain's CDR3 is CASSLFAGENTEAFF. The CDR3 nucleotides are TGTGCCAGCAGCTTATTTGCAGGGGAGAACACTGAAGCTTTCTTT. The full variable domain, with the rest looked up from reference TRBV7-6 and TRBJ1-1, is GAGVSQSPRYKVTKRGQDVALRCDPISGHVSLYWYRQALGQGPEFLTYFNYEAQQDKSGLPNDRFSAERPEGSISTLTIQRTEQRDSAMYRCASSLFAGENTEAFFGQGTRLTVV.

This chain connects TRBV20-1 to TRBJ2-5; D uncertain. There are 11 residues in the CDR3. Trimming left V 3 bases short and J 4 bases short, with 6 bases between. CDR1 is DFQATT and CDR2 is SNEGSKA in the germline V gene (reference sequence). The CDR3 sequence is CSASSRETQYF. The CDR3 DNA reads as TGCAGTGCTAGTTCCCGAGAGACCCAGTACTTC.

This clone was observed a handful of times. The rearrangement links TRBV19 to TRBJ2-1; 9 bases are shared with TRBD1. With 2 bases clipped from V and 5 bases from J, the junction kept 7 bases outside the gene matches. CDR1 and CDR2 (germline): LNHDA, SQIVND (reference sequence). The CDR3 length is 16 residues. The DNA for the CDR3 is TGTGCCAGTAGTATACGCGGGACAGGGTATAACAATGAGCAGTTCTTC. Encoded protein: CASSIRGTGYNNEQFF.

This clone is a singleton in its sample. The chain is built from TRBV6-5 and TRBJ2-1; a possible D gene is TRBD1 (5 bases). With 3 bases removed from V and 7 bases from J, the gap between germline ends came to 16 bases. The germline V gene encodes CDR1 MNHEY and CDR2 SVGAGI. This CDR3 is built from 15 residues. CDR3 DNA: TGTGCCAGCAGTTATTCATACTACCAGGGTAATGAGCAGTTCTTC. It is translated as CASSYSYYQGNEQFF.

The chain joins TRBV27 to TRBJ2-1, with 10 positions matching TRBD2. Germline V gene sequence: CDR1 MNHEY, CDR2 SMNVEV (reference sequence). The V segment lost 4 bases and the J segment 2 bases; nucleotides outside the gene matches: 2. This CDR3 region has 15 residues. The CDR3 region is CASSSLAGAYNEQFF. CDR3 DNA sequence: TGTGCCAGCAGTTCGCTAGCGGGAGCCTACAATGAGCAGTTCTTC.

The V call is TRBV7-2, the J call TRBJ1-1; the D is unclear. V was cut by 2 bases and J by 5 bases, with 12 bases left in between. The CDR3 contains 14 residues. CDR1 SGHTA and CDR2 FQGNSA come from the germline V gene. The CDR3 region has the DNA TGTGCCAGCAGCTTAAAGAGGGAAGGGACTGAAGCTTTCTTT. Its protein product is CASSLKREGTEAFF.

The chain joins TRBV28 to TRBJ1-5; 8 nucleotides align to TRBD1. The CDR3 is made up of 16 amino acids. Unmatched junction bases numbered 11, after V lost 4 bases and J lost 6 bases. Germline V lookup: CDR1 MDHEN, CDR2 SYDVKM. The CDR3 coding sequence is TGTGCCAGCAGTTCGACTCAGGGGGCGCGGGGTCAGCCCCAGCATTTT. Translated, it gives CASSSTQGARGQPQHF.

The V gene is TRBV6-2 or TRBV6-3, the J gene TRBJ1-5, with D hard to call. V was pared by 4 bases and J by 0 bases, with 7 bases between. The CDR3 covers 14 residues. Looked up from germline, CDR1 is MNHEY and CDR2 is SVGEGT. The DNA of the CDR3 is TGTGCCAGCAGTTTGCTAAATAGCAATCAGCCCCAGCATTTT. Protein: CASSLLNSNQPQHF.

The V gene is TRBV18, the J gene TRBJ2-1; 10 bases are shared with TRBD2. The germline V gene has CDR1 KGHSH and CDR2 LQKENI. V gave up 3 bases and J gave up 7 bases; unmatched junction bases: 9. This CDR3 spans 16 amino acids. In DNA, the CDR3 is TGTGCCAGCTCACCCGCGGCTAGCGGGAGTCGGAATGAGCAGTTCTTC. This sequence encodes CASSPAASGSRNEQFF.

This chain joins TRBV5-1 and TRBJ2-2; TRBD1 matches 8 bases. CDR1 is SGHRS, CDR2 YFSETQ, per germline. The V gene end was trimmed by 3 bases and the J gene end by 8 bases; junction bases not matched to a gene: 3. This CDR3 is built from 13 residues. CDR3 DNA sequence: TGCGCCAGCAGCTCGACAGGGGAGGGGGAGCTGTTTTTT. It encodes CASSSTGEGELFF.

CDR3 bases: TGTGCCAGCAAGGGACTAGGGTCCACCGGGGAGCTGTTTTTT. Its protein is CASKGLGSTGELFF. The genes are TRBV3-1 (or the pseudogene TRBV3-2) and TRBJ2-2; TRBD2 matches at 8 bases. Germline V gene lookup returns CDR1 LGHDT and CDR2 YNNKEL (reference sequence). CDR3 length: 14 amino acids. V lost 7 bases and J lost 4; bases outside the gene matches: 5.

The chain combines TRBV5-5 with TRBJ1-3; no firm D call. The CDR3 has 16 amino acids. The V gene's germline CDR1 is SGHKS and CDR2 YYEKEE (reference sequence). Trimming stripped 3 bases from V and 4 bases from J, with 17 bases between. CDR3 amino acids: CASSSPDRGSGNTIYF. The CDR3 DNA follows: TGTGCCAGCAGCTCTCCCGATAGAGGCTCAGGAAACACCATATATTTT.

This clone was seen a few times. V is TRBV19 and J is TRBJ1-3; D is undetermined. Germline V gene data show CDR1 as LNHDA and CDR2 as SQIVND (reference sequence). The V end was cut by 6 bases, the J end by 0 bases, with 12 bases between. This CDR3 comprises 15 residues. In DNA form, the CDR3 reads TGTGCCAGTAGCACCGGGAAAAGCTCTGGAAACACCATATATTTT. This translates into CASSTGKSSGNTIYF.

This chain uses TRBV14 with TRBJ2-3, with 8 bases that match TRBD2. Germline-derived CDR1 and CDR2 are SGHDN and FVKESK. Trimming at V came to 4 bases and at J to 3 bases, leaving 9 bases not matched to a gene. The CDR3 length is 16 residues. For the CDR3, the DNA is TGTGCCAGCAGCCTAAGAGGGGGACTAGGGACAGATACGCAGTATTTT. It codes for CASSLRGGLGTDTQYF.

This clone was seen a handful of times. The chain couples TRBV30 to TRBJ1-1; tentative D call: TRBD1 (5 bases). CDR3 length equals 12 residues. CDR1 and CDR2 (germline): GTSNPN, SVGIG (reference sequence). Trimming cost V 0 bases and J 4 bases, with 6 bases left between them. CDR3 amino acids: CAWSVQVTEAFF. The CDR3 bases are TGTGCCTGGAGTGTACAGGTCACTGAAGCTTTCTTT.

This chain connects TRBV18 to TRBJ2-7; D uncertain. Trimming removed 5 bases from V and 6 bases from J, with 8 bases in between. Germline V lookup: CDR1 KGHSH, CDR2 LQKENI. There are 11 residues in the CDR3. CDR3 DNA sequence: TGTGCCAGCTCAAGTTTGCGCGAGCAGTACTTC. It codes for CASSSLREQYF.